This entry is about one TCR beta chain. Data came from immunoSEQ multiplex PCR; TCRdb stores just in-frame clones and leaves some out. The data show 55,000 to 65,000 clones, 90% to 95% seen once. V shed 3 bases and J shed 5 bases, with 13 bases lying between them. Per the germline V gene, CDR1 is MDHEN and CDR2 is SYDVKM. The CDR3 consists of 15 residues. The source of the sample is a study of T cell changes during pregnancy in multiple sclerosis. This specimen was peripheral blood, taken after pregnancy. The clonotype comes from a female donor with multiple sclerosis, enrolled in a pregnancy study. The V and J genes are TRBV28 and TRBJ2-2; D is possibly TRBD2 (5 bases). This CDR3 reads CASSFGVLGTGELFF. In DNA form, the CDR3 reads TGTGCCAGCAGTTTCGGCGTACTAGGTACCGGGGAGCTGTTTTTT.